This entry concerns a single T cell receptor (beta chain). This clonotype turned up a few times. It lacks a known antigen. No much larger clone is present one base from it, and per-base qualities are unavailable. Library generation was performed with RACE. Sequencing relied on a NextSeq 500. Library preparation attached unique molecular identifiers to individual cDNA molecules for quantitative, reproducible TCR counting. From each blood RNA sample, both TCR alpha and TCR beta chains were sequenced. Under the source paper's analysis protocol: A median of approximately 96,000 TCRs per sample was observed, with a range of about 23,224 to 690,600. The Decombinator software suite was used to annotate V, J and CDR3 in the TCR reads. For PS versus PT1 abundance plots, all samples were subsampled to the same number of TCRs (28,000). TCRs were defined as expanded if absent before sensitization and observed at least eight times at the 2-week time point. TCRdb redid the processing of the public reads, applying fastp at Q25 and MiXCR, and retained in-frame beta chains. Rows are unified per CDR3 protein, each entry keeping the most common DNA and genes. The V and J calls reflect TCRdb's pipeline rather than the authors' work. A total of tens of thousands of distinct CDR3 sequences appear in this sample, 10% of them only once. The leading ten clones occupy 1.3% to 1.5% of the sample.

The source of the sample is a study of human T cells and chemical hapten exposure (dated by TCRdb to the early 2020s). Regarding the research as a whole: For sensitization, 2% DPC in acetone was applied to a roughly 2 cm by roughly 2 cm area of upper inner arm skin. Blood was sampled from patients pre-sensitization (week 0) and at 2, 6 and about 24 weeks after DPC sensitization. Libraries were pooled for sequencing, and per-sample TCR yields varied mainly because of small differences in library volumes within the pool. Patients additionally received weekly therapeutic DPC doses to the scalp throughout the approximately 22-week study period. Patch testing was performed on the upper back with Finn chambers containing 0.01% DPC, and the patch tests were scored after 6 days according to International Contact Dermatitis Research Group standards. Alopecia areata with under or over 50% scalp involvement, alopecia totalis and alopecia universalis were represented in the patient cohort, which was mostly female. In alopecia patients, the study followed how the peripheral blood TCR repertoire changed in vivo over primary and secondary sensitization to diphenylcyclopropenone (DPC), a hapten. Some 29 alopecia patients gave blood for TCR sequencing at one to four time points (pre-sensitization, 2, 6 and 24 weeks).

The time point label for this specimen denotes: patch test 1, 2 weeks after DPC sensitization. What this sample's treatment or condition label stands for: therapeutic diphenylcyclopropenone sensitization with weekly scalp DPC. Blood at each patch-test visit was drawn before the patch test was applied. To be eligible, patients had to be aged 18 to 70, diagnosed with alopecia and judged suitable for DPC therapy, while pregnant patients were excluded. Unfractionated whole blood was collected in Tempus Blood RNA tubes, and total RNA was extracted from that blood. Overall results and qualifications from the work: A positive correlation was found between the number of PT1 expanded TCRs and patch test score, with significance reached at thresholds 8, 16 and 32 but not 4. Significantly more large CDR3 similarity clusters were formed by expanded TCRs than by pre-sensitization or healthy control sets, consistent with antigen-driven responses. No change with DPC sensitization was found in the number of TCRs above 1 in 1000 frequency, and no evidence of global repertoire structure alterations was found. Because all patients had alopecia, a presumed autoimmune disease, the immune response of the patients might differ from that of healthy individuals. Repeated subsampling changed both the strength of the expansion versus patch-test correlation and the threshold at which the correlation became significant.

This TCR derives from a woman in her fifties or sixties with alopecia areata. Some clones in this sample may be carry-over from other donors' samples. Here the sequenced sample was whole blood, taken in connection with sensitization to the hapten diphenylcyclopropenone (DPC).

The CDR3 here reads CASSLKGGHGMRYTF. The base sequence is TGTGCCAGCAGTTTAAAGGGTGGGCATGGTATGCGCTACACCTTC. The rearrangement joined TRBV28 to TRBJ1-2, with the D gene uncertain. Based on the germline V gene, the CDR1 and CDR2 sequences are MDHEN and SYDVKM. Deletion took 2 bases off V and 9 bases off J, with a span of 19 bases between the germline ends. From its cysteine to its phenylalanine, the CDR3 spans 15 amino acids. Solely the CDR3 DNA is kept, with 45 bases framed from the first base.